These 13 T cell receptor beta chains came from one sample sequenced in a study of long-term antiretroviral therapy in people with HIV (dated by TCRdb to 2022 to 2024). The immunoSEQ hsTCRB v3.0 assay was used at survey level resolution to sequence the TRB variable region. The clones in this table, taken by TCRdb from immuneACCESS, are in-frame only. Not every clone is retained; where verified, under half of the shortfall comes from an unresolved V gene, and the cause of the rest is unknown. In this sample the table shows around 20,000 clones, around 80% of which occur a single time. The ten largest clones capture roughly 8.5% of the sample. The sequenced sample was unsorted PBMCs, obtained at the start of antiretroviral therapy, before treatment. The receptor source for this set is a woman between 35 and 50 years old with HIV.

This clone was recorded only once. CDR3 sequence: CASSSQPTGRPEAFF. The CDR3 DNA follows: TGTGCCAGCAGCTCGCAGCCGACAGGGCGCCCTGAAGCTTTCTTT. The chain combines TRBV5-4 with TRBJ1-1; 7 bases fit TRBD1. CDR1 and CDR2 (germline): SGHNT, YYREEE (reference sequence). Trimming removed 3 bases from V and 6 bases from J; junction bases left unmatched: 11. CDR3 length: 15 residues. Together with reference TRBV5-4 and TRBJ1-1, the CDR3 gives the full variable domain: ETGVTQSPTHLIKTRGQQVTLRCSSQSGHNTVSWYQQALGQGPQFIFQYYREEENGRGNFPPRFSGLQFPNYSSELNVNALELDDSALYLCASSSQPTGRPEAFFGQGTRLTVV.

In its sample, this clone is medium-sized. The chain uses TRBV5-1 and TRBJ2-7; unclear D gene. The V end was cut by 7 bases, the J end by 4 bases, with 18 bases between. The CDR3 has 14 amino acids. Germline V lookup: CDR1 SGHRS, CDR2 YFSETQ. The CDR3 bases are TGCGCCAGCTACGATCCGGACGGGCTATACGAGCAGTACTTC. Translation gives CASYDPDGLYEQYF.

The chain couples TRBV6-5 to TRBJ1-3, with D possibly matching TRBD1 (5 bases). There are 16 residues in the CDR3. Germline assignment: CDR1 MNHEY and CDR2 SVGAGI. With 4 bases removed from V and 3 bases from J, the gap between germline ends came to 16 bases. Here the CDR3 DNA reads TGTGCCAGCAGTTCCCCCGGGGGAGAGAATGGAAACACCATATATTTT. This translates into CASSSPGGENGNTIYF.

Only a few counts were recorded for this clone. V gene TRBV5-6 combines with J gene TRBJ2-7, with 11 bases that match TRBD2. J gave up 3 bases and V 0 bases, and 5 bases lay outside the gene matches. CDR3 size: 16 residues. The germline V gene encodes CDR1 SGHDT and CDR2 YYEEEE. This chain's CDR3 is CASSLGLAGGYYEQYF. As DNA, the CDR3 is TGTGCCAGCAGCTTGGGGCTAGCGGGGGGTTACTACGAGCAGTACTTC.

This clone came up once. V is TRBV10-3 and J is TRBJ1-4; tentative D call: TRBD1 (5 bases). The CDR3 is made up of 14 amino acids. Germline V gives CDR1 ENHRY, CDR2 SYGVKD. The V gene lost 3 bases and the J gene lost 5 bases, with 10 bases spanning the gap. CDR3 region: CAISDRDGNEKLFF. CDR3 DNA sequence: TGTGCCATCAGTGATAGGGACGGCAATGAAAAACTGTTTTTT.

CDR3 DNA: TGTGCCAGCAGCTTAGCAGGGGGGATTGAAAAACTGTTTTTT. Translated, it gives CASSLAGGIEKLFF. This chain links TRBV7-2 with TRBJ1-4; the D gene is possibly TRBD1 (6 bases). CDR3 length: 14 amino acids. From germline, CDR1 is SGHTA and CDR2 FQGNSA. Trimming took 0 bases from V and 7 from J, leaving 9 bases between them. Drawing the rest from reference TRBV7-2 and TRBJ1-4, the complete variable domain is GAGVSQSPSNKVTEKGKDVELRCDPISGHTALYWYRQSLGQGLEFLIYFQGNSAPDKSGLPSDRFSAERTGGSVSTLTIQRTQQEDSAVYLCASSLAGGIEKLFFGSGTQLSVL.

This clone appeared once. The chain recombines TRBV19 with TRBJ2-5; D possibly uses TRBD1 or TRBD2 (5 bases each). CDR1 is LNHDA and CDR2 is SQIVND in the germline V gene (reference sequence). Trimming stripped 1 base from V and 5 bases from J, with 14 bases between. The CDR3 is 15 amino acids. CDR3 sequence: CASSIGDGHEETQYF. Written as DNA, the CDR3 is TGTGCCAGTAGTATAGGGGACGGGCATGAGGAGACCCAGTACTTC. Full variable domain (rest looked up from reference TRBV19 and TRBJ2-5): DGGITQSPKYLFRKEGQNVTLSCEQNLNHDAMYWYRQDPGQGLRLIYYSQIVNDFQKGDIAEGYSVSREKKESFPLTVTSAQKNPTAFYLCASSIGDGHEETQYFGPGTRLLVL.

The CDR3 sequence: CASSSPTGNTEAFF. CDR3 DNA: TGTGCCAGCAGCTCCCCGACGGGGAACACTGAAGCTTTCTTT. This chain uses TRBV7-9 with TRBJ1-1; D is unresolved. V dropped 4 bases and J dropped 1 base, with 10 bases sitting between them. The CDR3 is 14 residues long. Germline V gene sequence: CDR1 SEHNR, CDR2 FQNEAQ (reference sequence).

This clone has only a few counts. The CDR3 protein is CAMKDSKGAAEQFF. CDR3 in DNA: TGTGCCATGAAAGACAGTAAGGGTGCGGCTGAGCAGTTCTTC. This chain joins TRBV28 and TRBJ2-1; possible D gene TRBD1, 5 bases. With 10 bases removed from V and 9 bases from J, the gap between germline ends came to 22 bases. The CDR3 consists of 14 residues. Germline V gene lookup returns CDR1 MDHEN and CDR2 SYDVKM.

CDR3 sequence: CAWGRLLNGYTF. The CDR3 DNA is TGTGCCTGGGGCAGGCTTCTTAATGGCTACACCTTC. The chain carries TRBV30 and TRBJ1-2; D remains unclear. Per germline, CDR1 GTSNPN and CDR2 SVGIG (reference sequence). The CDR3 is made up of 12 amino acids. V was cut by 5 bases and J by 6 bases, with 13 bases left in between. Together with reference TRBV30 and TRBJ1-2, the CDR3 gives the full variable domain: SQTIHQWPATLVQPVGSPLSLECTVEGTSNPNLYWYRQAAGRGLQLLFYSVGIGQISSEVPQNLSASRPQDRQFILSSKKLLLSDSGFYLCAWGRLLNGYTFGSGTRLTVV.

There are a few counts of this clone. Additional DNA sequences in this sample encode the identical CDR3. The rearrangement links TRBV15 to TRBJ2-7; 10 bases are shared with TRBD1. CDR1 LNHNV and CDR2 YYDKDF come from the germline V gene (reference sequence). CDR3 size: 15 residues. J lost 0 bases, V lost 3 bases, and 2 bases had no gene match. CDR3 nucleotide sequence: TGTGCCACCAGCAGCCGGGACAGGGGCTCCTACGAGCAGTACTTC. Amino acid sequence: CATSSRDRGSYEQYF.

This sequence joins TRBV9 and TRBJ1-6, with TRBD1 as a possible D gene (6 bases). CDR3 length: 17 amino acids. Per germline, CDR1 SGDLS and CDR2 YYNGEE. V was cut by 5 bases and J by 7 bases, with 22 bases left in between. The CDR3 loop is CASSTFGGRGGNSPLHF. The CDR3 DNA sequence: TGTGCCAGCAGTACCTTTGGGGGGCGAGGGGGGAATTCACCCCTCCACTTT.

The CDR3 region has the DNA TGTGCCAGCAGCTTAGCGGGGCTTGAAGCTTTCTTT. Translating gives CASSLAGLEAFF. The chain employs TRBV7-9 and TRBJ1-1, with a weak D call TRBD1 (5 bases). Germline assignment: CDR1 SEHNR and CDR2 FQNEAQ (reference sequence). The CDR3 has 12 amino acids. The germline V and J ends were trimmed by 0 bases and 7 bases, with 6 bases remaining between them.